These 15 T cell receptor beta chains were sequenced from one sample in a study of PD-1 blockade in classical Hodgkin lymphoma. Autologous stem cell transplantation was followed by relapse in every patient, and brentuximab vedotin exposure varied. Sequenced by immunoSEQ multiplex PCR; TCRdb stores in-frame clones only, minus some. The sample records tens of thousands of clones, over 65% being singletons. The sequencing used peripheral blood mononuclear cells (PBMCs), collected before the second cycle of nivolumab. Receptors originate from a human donor with classical Hodgkin lymphoma.

The chain carries TRBV2 and TRBJ2-1; a possible D gene is TRBD2 (5 bases). V lost 0 bases to trimming and J lost 6 bases, with 12 bases between them. Germline CDR1 SNHLY, CDR2 FYNNEI. CDR3 length: 15 amino acids. The CDR3 protein is CASSEAGIGANEQFF. CDR3 coding DNA: TGTGCCAGCAGTGAAGCCGGGATAGGTGCCAATGAGCAGTTCTTC. Supplemented by reference TRBV2 and TRBJ2-1, the full variable domain reads EPEVTQTPSHQVTQMGQEVILRCVPISNHLYFYWYRQILGQKVEFLVSFYNNEISEKSEIFDDQFSVERPDGSNFTLKIRSTKLEDSAMYFCASSEAGIGANEQFFGPGTRLTVL.

The genes are TRBV4-1 and TRBJ2-4; a possible D gene is TRBD1 (5 bases). The CDR3 contains 18 residues. Germline-derived CDR1 and CDR2 are MGHRA and YSYEKL. V lost 1 base to trimming and J lost 3 bases, with 19 bases between them. CDR3 residues: CASSQGQLLDPVKNIQYF. The CDR3 DNA follows: TGCGCCAGCAGCCAAGGACAGCTACTTGACCCCGTCAAAAACATTCAGTACTTC.

The chain couples TRBV9 to TRBJ2-2; D may be TRBD1 (6 bases). CDR1 and CDR2 (germline): SGDLS, YYNGEE. The CDR3 consists of 14 residues. V was shortened by 5 bases and J by 6 bases, with 14 bases between the two germline ends. CDR3 loop: CASRDQGMAGELFF. The CDR3 DNA reads TGTGCCAGCAGAGATCAGGGGATGGCCGGGGAGCTGTTTTTT. Based on the CDR3 plus reference TRBV9 and TRBJ2-2, the full variable domain is DSGVTQTPKHLITATGQRVTLRCSPRSGDLSVYWYQQSLDQGLQFLIQYYNGEERAKGNILERFSAQQFPDLHSELNLSSLELGDSALYFCASRDQGMAGELFFGEGSRLTVL.

There are a few counts of this clone. The chain recombines TRBV9 with TRBJ1-2; D possibly corresponds to TRBD1 (5 bases). Germline V gene data show CDR1 as SGDLS and CDR2 as YYNGEE. Trimming shortened V by 1 base and J by 8 bases, and 15 bases separated the two germline ends. This CDR3 contains 14 residues. The CDR3 protein is CASSVTGGVAGYTF. CDR3 DNA: TGTGCCAGCAGCGTAACAGGAGGGGTGGCGGGCTACACCTTC. The variable domain in full, completed from reference TRBV9 and TRBJ1-2, reads DSGVTQTPKHLITATGQRVTLRCSPRSGDLSVYWYQQSLDQGLQFLIQYYNGEERAKGNILERFSAQQFPDLHSELNLSSLELGDSALYFCASSVTGGVAGYTFGSGTRLTVV.

The chain links TRBV18 to TRBJ2-3; 9 bases align to TRBD1. The CDR3 runs to 16 residues. With V trimmed by 4 bases and J by 3 bases, 8 bases remained unmatched. Germline values: CDR1 KGHSH, CDR2 LQKENI. As DNA, the CDR3 is TGTGCCAGCTCACGTTCACAGGGACAGGGAACAGATACGCAGTATTTT. Its protein is CASSRSQGQGTDTQYF.

This sequence joins TRBV7-9 and TRBJ2-1; possibly TRBD1 for D (5 bases). The CDR3 length is 17 residues. CDR1 is SEHNR, CDR2 FQNEAQ, per germline (reference sequence). The V end lost 1 base, the J end lost 0 bases, and 13 bases lay between the germline ends. CDR3 DNA: TGTGCCAGCAGCTTAGTGGTGACAGTAAGCTCCTACAATGAGCAGTTCTTC. As protein: CASSLVVTVSSYNEQFF.

V gene TRBV5-4 combines with J gene TRBJ1-5; no definite D call. V was shortened by 1 base and J by 3 bases, with 8 bases between the two germline ends. The CDR3 sequence is 14 residues long. CDR1 is SGHNT, CDR2 YYREEE, per germline (reference sequence). CDR3 residues: CASSLRLLNQPQHF. CDR3 DNA sequence: TGTGCCAGCAGCTTGCGGTTGCTCAATCAGCCCCAGCATTTT.

This clone was picked up one time. V and J are TRBV11-2 and TRBJ2-7; 9 bases fit TRBD2. Germline V gives CDR1 SGHAT, CDR2 FQNNGV. V shed 5 bases, J shed 6 bases, and the junction held 8 bases outside the gene matches. This CDR3 region has 14 residues. For the CDR3, the DNA is TGTGCCAGCAGCGGAGCGGGAGGTTCGTCCGAGCAGTACTTC. Translating gives CASSGAGGSSEQYF.

V gene TRBV7-2 combines with J gene TRBJ2-7, with D possibly being TRBD1 (6 bases). CDR1 and CDR2 from the germline V gene are SGHTA and FQGNSA. CDR3 size: 13 residues. V lost 5 bases, J lost 3 bases, and 11 bases lay in between. The CDR3 DNA reads as TGTGCCAGCAGCCCGGGACATCTCTACGAGCAGTACGTC. Translated, it gives CASSPGHLYEQYV.

The rearrangement joins TRBV6-4 to TRBJ1-1, with TRBD1 identical over 8 bases. Germline V gives CDR1 MRHNA, CDR2 SNTAGT. The CDR3 has 16 amino acids. The junction had 9 bases not matched to a gene; V was cut back by 5 bases and J by 1 base. CDR3 protein: CASSYLPGTGNTEAFF. CDR3 DNA sequence: TGTGCCAGCAGTTACCTACCCGGGACAGGGAACACTGAAGCTTTCTTT.

The table lists this clone with a few counts. V and J are TRBV15 and TRBJ1-2; D is uncertain. CDR1 and CDR2 from the germline V gene are LNHNV and YYDKDF (reference sequence). The CDR3 contains 14 residues. Trimming took off 1 base at V and 3 bases at J, with 9 bases between the two ends. CDR3 loop: CATSRAGLYYGYTF. The CDR3 DNA is TGTGCCACCAGCAGAGCTGGACTCTACTATGGCTACACCTTC.

CDR3 sequence (DNA): TGTGCCAGCAGACCCGCGGGTCTGGGCTATGGCTACACCTTC. This translates into CASRPAGLGYGYTF. The gene calls are TRBV6-5 and TRBJ1-2; D is ambiguous. This CDR3 is built from 14 residues. Germline CDR1 is MNHEY and CDR2 is SVGAGI. Deletions cut 6 bases from V and 4 bases from J, with 15 bases between.

This rearrangement joins TRBV5-1 to TRBJ1-4; no definite D call. CDR3 length: 14 residues. Germline CDR1 is SGHRS and CDR2 is YFSETQ. The germline V and J ends were trimmed by 0 bases and 4 bases, with 7 bases remaining between them. CDR3 protein: CASSLGPINEKLFF. The CDR3 nucleotides are TGCGCCAGCAGCTTGGGACCGATTAATGAAAAACTGTTTTTT.

The chain joins TRBV6-1 to TRBJ2-7, with a tentative D call TRBD2 (5 bases). Germline V gene data show CDR1 as MNHNS and CDR2 as SASEGT. The CDR3 is 15 residues long. V was pared by 4 bases and J by 3 bases, with 16 bases between. The CDR3: CASSGEKNLIYEQYF. The CDR3 DNA reads TGTGCCAGCAGTGGGGAGAAGAACTTAATCTACGAGCAGTACTTC.

This clone was detected once. The V gene is TRBV30, the J gene TRBJ2-3; 14 bases are shared with TRBD2. Germline CDR1 and CDR2: GTSNPN and SVGIG (reference sequence). CDR3 length: 14 amino acids. The J segment lost 4 bases and the V segment lost 5 bases, leaving 2 bases of the junction unmatched. The CDR3 is CAWGLAGGADTQYF. Written as DNA, the CDR3 is TGTGCCTGGGGACTAGCGGGAGGTGCAGATACGCAGTATTTT.